This entry describes one T cell receptor (beta chain). Profiling relied on immunoSEQ multiplex PCR, and the TCRdb table lists in-frame clones only, not all of them. In the table there are about 110,000 clones, around 93% of which are singletons. The sample comes from a study of OX40 agonist ivuxolimab in advanced cancers. On the study more broadly: The patients got ivuxolimab, which is an agonistic anti-OX40 (CD134) antibody. Every 2 weeks, patients got intravenous ivuxolimab at one of six dose levels (0.01-10 mg/kg).

Looked up from germline, CDR1 is SGHNT and CDR2 is YENEEA. This CDR3 is built from 12 residues. V was pared by 4 bases and J by 5 bases, with 6 bases between. This TCR derives from an adult with an advanced solid tumor such as melanoma, head and neck, liver or kidney cancer. The source material was CD4+ or CD8+ T cells sorted from blood, sampled in a trial of the OX40 agonist ivuxolimab. The rearrangement links TRBV11-3 to TRBJ1-5; D is uncertain. CDR3 protein: CASSSGDQPQHF. The CDR3 DNA follows: TGTGCCAGCAGCTCCGGGGATCAGCCCCAGCATTTT.